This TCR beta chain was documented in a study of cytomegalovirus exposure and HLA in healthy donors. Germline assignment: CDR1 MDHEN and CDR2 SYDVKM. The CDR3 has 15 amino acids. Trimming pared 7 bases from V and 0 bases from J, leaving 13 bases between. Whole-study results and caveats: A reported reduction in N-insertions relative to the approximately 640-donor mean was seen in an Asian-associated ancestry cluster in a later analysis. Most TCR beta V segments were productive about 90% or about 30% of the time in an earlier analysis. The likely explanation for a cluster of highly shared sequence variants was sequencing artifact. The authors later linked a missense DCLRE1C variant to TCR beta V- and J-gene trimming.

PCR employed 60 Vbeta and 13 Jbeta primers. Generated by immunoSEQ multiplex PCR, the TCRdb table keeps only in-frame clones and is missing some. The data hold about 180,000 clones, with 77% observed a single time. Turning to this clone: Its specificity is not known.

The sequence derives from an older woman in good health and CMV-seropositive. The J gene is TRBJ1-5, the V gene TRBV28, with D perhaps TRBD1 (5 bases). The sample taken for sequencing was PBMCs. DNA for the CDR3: TGTGCCAGCACCTCAGACAGTTCTAGCAATCAGCCCCAGCATTTT. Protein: CASTSDSSSNQPQHF.